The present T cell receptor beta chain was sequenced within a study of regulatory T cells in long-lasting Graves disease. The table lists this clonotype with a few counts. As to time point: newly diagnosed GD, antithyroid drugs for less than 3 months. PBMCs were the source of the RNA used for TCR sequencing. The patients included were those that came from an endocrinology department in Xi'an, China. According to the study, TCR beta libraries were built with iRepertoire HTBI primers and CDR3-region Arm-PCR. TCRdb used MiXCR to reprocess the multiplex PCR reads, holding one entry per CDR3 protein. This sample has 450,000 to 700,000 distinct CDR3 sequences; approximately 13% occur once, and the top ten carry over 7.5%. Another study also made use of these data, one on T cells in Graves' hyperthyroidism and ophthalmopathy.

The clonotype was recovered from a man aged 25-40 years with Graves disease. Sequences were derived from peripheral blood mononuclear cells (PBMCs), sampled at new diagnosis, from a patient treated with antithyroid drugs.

The DNA of the CDR3 is TGCAGCGTTGACGTTGCTGGAAACACCATATATTTT. Translated: CSVDVAGNTIYF. This chain connects TRBV29-1 to TRBJ1-3, with D uncertain. The V and J ends lost 3 bases and 2 bases respectively, with 5 bases between them. Germline V lookup: CDR1 SQVTM, CDR2 ANQGSEA. The CDR3 is made up of 12 amino acids.